This T cell receptor beta chain was recorded in a study of beta chain features in type 1 diabetes. Points from the study as a whole: Across all four CD4+ subsets, people with type 1 diabetes showed modestly shorter TCRB CDR3s.

What was sequenced were expressed TCRB transcripts, since all of the isolated RNA had been reverse transcribed. Produced via immunoSEQ multiplex PCR; TCRdb's table is partial and in-frame only. The table has about 710,000 clones, 11% to 15% seen once; the top ten hold roughly 0.04%. The CDR3 length is 14 residues. From germline, CDR1 is SGHRS and CDR2 YFSETQ. V lost 7 bases and J 0 bases, leaving 12 bases between the germline ends. Remarks on this clone: What it recognizes is unknown.

Sequencing used naive CD4+ T cells from blood. This sequence originates from a man aged 18 to 29 with type 1 diabetes. The rearrangement joins TRBV5-1 to TRBJ2-3, with TRBD2 as a possible D gene (6 bases). DNA of the CDR3: TGCGCCAGCCTGGAGGGGCCCAGCACAGATACGCAGTATTTT. It encodes CASLEGPSTDTQYF.